Detailed here is one T cell receptor beta chain. The CDR3 spans 14 residues. V dropped 9 bases and J dropped 4 bases, with 19 bases sitting between them. These data are taken from a study of OX40 agonist ivuxolimab in advanced cancers. Clones were read by immunoSEQ multiplex PCR, and TCRdb kept only the in-frame ones, dropping some. The table includes approximately 6,000 clones, 81% detected once. The sequences come from CD4+ or CD8+ T cells sorted from blood, collected in a trial of the OX40 agonist ivuxolimab. The chain employs TRBV23-1 and TRBJ2-7; D remains ambiguous. TRBV23-1 is an ORF, and what it does is uncertain. The receptor's source is an adult with an advanced solid tumor such as melanoma, head and neck, liver or kidney cancer. CDR3 sequence (DNA): TGCGCCAGAGAGGTCCAGGTAGTTGAGTACGAGCAGTACTTC. It encodes CAREVQVVEYEQYF.